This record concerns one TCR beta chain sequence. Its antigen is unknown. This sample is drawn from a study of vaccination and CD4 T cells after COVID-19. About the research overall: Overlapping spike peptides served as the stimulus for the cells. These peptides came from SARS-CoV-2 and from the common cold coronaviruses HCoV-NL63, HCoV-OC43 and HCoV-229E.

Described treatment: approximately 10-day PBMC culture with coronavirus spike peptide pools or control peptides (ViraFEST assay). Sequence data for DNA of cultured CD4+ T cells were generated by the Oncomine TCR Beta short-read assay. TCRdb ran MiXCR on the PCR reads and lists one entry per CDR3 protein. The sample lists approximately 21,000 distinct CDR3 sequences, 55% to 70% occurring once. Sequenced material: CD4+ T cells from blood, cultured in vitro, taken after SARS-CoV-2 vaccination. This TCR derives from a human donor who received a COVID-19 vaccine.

The DNA of the CDR3 is TGTGCCAGCAGTCCCGGGACAGGACCCTCACCCCTCCACTTT. Translation gives CASSPGTGPSPLHF. V gene TRBV12-3 or TRBV12-4 combines with J gene TRBJ1-6; TRBD1 matches at 8 bases. V trimming: 5 bases; J trimming: 10 bases; junction bases outside the gene matches: 7. CDR3 length: 14 amino acids.